This is a list of T cell receptor beta chains from one sample in a study of shared clonotypes between healthy human individuals. This table comes from immunoSEQ multiplex PCR, and its TCRdb copy is limited to in-frame clones, with some not included. The sample carries approximately 2.5 million clones, approximately 94% recorded once. Sequenced material: naive CD4+ T cells from PBMCs. The source is a young man in good health. Some clones in this sample may be carry-over from other donors' samples. Both conserved end residues are part of each CDR3. The D gene is left open where the match is weak. Clone size is stated in some rows and not others, as once, few, many or a class when expanded.

>NA|NA|TRBV4-1|TRBJ1-3
TGCGCCAGCAGCCAAGCACAGCTATTAAGGTCTTCAAACACCATATATTTT
CASSQAQLLRSSNTIYF
>NA|NA|TRBV5-4|TRBJ2-1
TGTGCCAGCAGCACGGGACCACCAGTTAACCATGAGCAGTTCTTC
CASSTGPPVNHEQFF
>NA|TRBD1|TRBV7-2|TRBJ2-4
TGTGCCAGCAGACTTCCAGGGGGAAACATTCAGTACTTC
CASRLPGGNIQYF
>NA|TRBD2|TRBV5-1|TRBJ2-3
TGCGCCAGCAGCTTGGGAGTGGGAGGGCATCATACGCAGTATTTT
CASSLGVGGHHTQYF
>once|NA|TRBV4-3|TRBJ2-7
TGCGCCAGCAGCCAAATTCCGTTCAGAGACTACGAGCAGTACTTC
CASSQIPFRDYEQYF
>once|TRBD1|TRBV28|TRBJ1-5
TGTGCCAGCAGTGACTTCGACAGGGGGAATCAGCCCCAGCATTTT
CASSDFDRGNQPQHF
>NA|TRBD1|TRBV14|TRBJ2-1
TGTGCCAGCAGCCCAAGACAGGGCGAGCAGTTCTTC
CASSPRQGEQFF
>NA|TRBD2|TRBV2|TRBJ2-1
TGTGCCAGCAGCGGACTAGCGGGAGTTGGTGAGCAGTTCTTC
CASSGLAGVGEQFF
>NA|NA|TRBV7-6|TRBJ2-1
TGTGCCAGCAGCTTAACGGGGACTGAGCAGTTCTTC
CASSLTGTEQFF
>NA|TRBD2|TRBV2|TRBJ2-7
TGTGCCAGCAGTTGGACTAGCGGTACCTACGAGCAGTACTTC
CASSWTSGTYEQYF
>once|TRBD2|TRBV2|TRBJ2-2
TGTGCCACTACCTTCGTAACTAGCGCTGTCGGGGAGCTGTTTTTT
CATTFVTSAVGELFF
>NA|NA|TRBV28|TRBJ2-7
TGTGCCAGCGGCTCGGGCTACGAGCAGTACTTC
CASGSGYEQYF
>few|NA|TRBV2|TRBJ1-5
TGTGCCAGCAGTGAACGGGGCAGGGTTAAGCCCCAGCATTTT
CASSERGRVKPQHF
>NA|NA|TRBV7-2|TRBJ2-7
TGTGCCAGCAGTTCTGGGGGGAGCTCCTACGAGCAGTACTTC
CASSSGGSSYEQYF
>NA|TRBD2|TRBV6-6|TRBJ2-1
TGTGCCAGCAGTCAAGGGACTAGCGGGAAATACAATGAGCAGTTCTTC
CASSQGTSGKYNEQFF
>NA|NA|TRBV28|TRBJ1-1
TGTGCCAGCAGGCCCCTCGGAATTGGGGACCACATGAACACTGAAGCTTTCTTT
CASRPLGIGDHMNTEAFF
>NA|NA|TRBV6-1|TRBJ2-2
TGTGCCAGCAGTGAAGCGCAGGTGGCCGGGGAGCTGTTTTTT
CASSEAQVAGELFF